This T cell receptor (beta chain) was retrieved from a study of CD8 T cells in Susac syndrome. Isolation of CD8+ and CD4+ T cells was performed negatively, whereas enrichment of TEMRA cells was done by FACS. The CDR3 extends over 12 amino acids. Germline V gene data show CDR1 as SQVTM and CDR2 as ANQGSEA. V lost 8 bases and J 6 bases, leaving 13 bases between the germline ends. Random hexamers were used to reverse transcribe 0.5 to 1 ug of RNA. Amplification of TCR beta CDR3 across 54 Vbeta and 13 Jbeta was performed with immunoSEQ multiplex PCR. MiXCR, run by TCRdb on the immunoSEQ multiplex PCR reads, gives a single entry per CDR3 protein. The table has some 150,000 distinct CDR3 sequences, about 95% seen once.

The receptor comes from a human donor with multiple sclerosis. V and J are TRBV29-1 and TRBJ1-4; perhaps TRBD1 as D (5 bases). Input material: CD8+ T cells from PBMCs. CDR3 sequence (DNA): TGCAGCTCGGTGGGGGTGGATGAAAAACTGTTTTTT. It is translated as CSSVGVDEKLFF.